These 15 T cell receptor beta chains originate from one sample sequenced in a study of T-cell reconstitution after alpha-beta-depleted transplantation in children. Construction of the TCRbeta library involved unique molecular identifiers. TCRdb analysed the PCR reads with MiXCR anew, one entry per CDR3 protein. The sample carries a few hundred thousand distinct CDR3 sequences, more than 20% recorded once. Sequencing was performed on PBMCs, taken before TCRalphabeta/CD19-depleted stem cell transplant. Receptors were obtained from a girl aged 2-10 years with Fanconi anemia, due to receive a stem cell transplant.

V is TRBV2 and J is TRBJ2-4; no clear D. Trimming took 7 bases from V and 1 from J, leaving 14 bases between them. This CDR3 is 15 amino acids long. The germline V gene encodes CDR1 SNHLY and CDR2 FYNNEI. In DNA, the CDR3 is TGTGCCAGCAAGAGCGATCCTTTTGCCAAAAACATTCAGTACTTC. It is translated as CASKSDPFAKNIQYF.

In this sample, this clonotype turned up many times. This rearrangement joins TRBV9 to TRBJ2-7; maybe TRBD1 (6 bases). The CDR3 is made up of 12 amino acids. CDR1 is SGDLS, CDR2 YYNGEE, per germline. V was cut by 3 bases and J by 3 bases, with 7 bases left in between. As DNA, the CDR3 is TGTGCCAGCAGCGAGGGGGTCTACGAGCAGTACTTC. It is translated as CASSEGVYEQYF.

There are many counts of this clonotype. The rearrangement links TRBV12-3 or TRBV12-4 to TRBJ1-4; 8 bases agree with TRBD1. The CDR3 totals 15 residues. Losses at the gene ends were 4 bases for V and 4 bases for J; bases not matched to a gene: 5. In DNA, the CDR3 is TGTGCCAGCAGTTATCTGACAGGGGTTAATGAAAAACTGTTTTTT. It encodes CASSYLTGVNEKLFF.

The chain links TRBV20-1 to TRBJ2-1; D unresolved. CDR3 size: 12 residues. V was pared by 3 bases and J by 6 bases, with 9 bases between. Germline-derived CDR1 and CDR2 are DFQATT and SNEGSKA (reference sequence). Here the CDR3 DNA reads TGCAGTGCTAGGGGCGGATTCAATGAGCAGTTCTTC. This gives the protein CSARGGFNEQFF.

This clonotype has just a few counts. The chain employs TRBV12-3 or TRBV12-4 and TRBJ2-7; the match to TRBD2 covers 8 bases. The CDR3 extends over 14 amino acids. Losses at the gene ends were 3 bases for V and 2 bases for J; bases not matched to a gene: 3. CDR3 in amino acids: CASSFPGGPYEQYF. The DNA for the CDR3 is TGTGCCAGCAGTTTTCCGGGGGGGCCCTACGAGCAGTACTTC.

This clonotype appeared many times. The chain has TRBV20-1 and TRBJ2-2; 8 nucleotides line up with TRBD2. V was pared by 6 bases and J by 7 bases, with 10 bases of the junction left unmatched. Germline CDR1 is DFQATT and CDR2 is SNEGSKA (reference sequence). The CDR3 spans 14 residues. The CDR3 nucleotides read TGCAGTGCGGGCCTCGGGACTAGTTTCGGGGAGCTGTTTTTT. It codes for CSAGLGTSFGELFF.

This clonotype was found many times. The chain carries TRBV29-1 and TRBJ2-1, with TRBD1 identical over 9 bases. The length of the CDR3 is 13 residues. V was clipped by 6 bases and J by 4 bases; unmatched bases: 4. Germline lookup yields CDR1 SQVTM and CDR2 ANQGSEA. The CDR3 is CSVGTGTYNEQFF. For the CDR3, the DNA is TGCAGCGTGGGGACAGGGACATACAATGAGCAGTTCTTC.

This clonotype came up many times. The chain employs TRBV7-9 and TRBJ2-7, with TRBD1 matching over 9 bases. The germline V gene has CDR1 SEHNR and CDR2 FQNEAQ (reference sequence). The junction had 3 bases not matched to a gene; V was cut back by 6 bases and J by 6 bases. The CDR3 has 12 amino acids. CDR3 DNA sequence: TGTGCCAGCAGACCGACAGGGGGCGAGCAGTACTTC. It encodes CASRPTGGEQYF.

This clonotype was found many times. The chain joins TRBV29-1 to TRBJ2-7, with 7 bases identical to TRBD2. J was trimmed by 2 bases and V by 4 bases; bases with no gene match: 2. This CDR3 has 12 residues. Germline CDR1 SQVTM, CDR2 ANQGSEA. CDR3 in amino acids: CSVGDYPYEQYF. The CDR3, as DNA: TGCAGCGTTGGGGACTACCCCTACGAGCAGTACTTC.

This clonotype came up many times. The chain's CDR3 is CSATLTANTGELFF. The CDR3 DNA sequence: TGCAGTGCTACGCTGACAGCGAACACCGGGGAGCTGTTTTTT. The genes are TRBV20-1 and TRBJ2-2, with D possibly matching TRBD1 (5 bases). CDR3 length: 14 amino acids. Trimming cost V 4 bases and J 0 bases, with 9 bases left between them. CDR1 is DFQATT and CDR2 is SNEGSKA in the germline V gene (reference sequence).

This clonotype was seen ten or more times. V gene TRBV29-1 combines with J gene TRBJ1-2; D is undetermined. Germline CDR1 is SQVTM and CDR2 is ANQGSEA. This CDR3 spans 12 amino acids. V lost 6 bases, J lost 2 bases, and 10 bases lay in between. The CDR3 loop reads CSVLERNYGYTF. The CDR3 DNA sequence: TGCAGCGTCCTCGAACGCAACTATGGCTACACCTTC. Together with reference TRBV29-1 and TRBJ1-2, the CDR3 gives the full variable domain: SAVISQKPSRDICQRGTSLTIQCQVDSQVTMMFWYRQQPGQSLTLIATANQGSEATYESGFVIDKFPISRPNLTFSTLTVSNMSPEDSSIYLCSVLERNYGYTFGSGTRLTVV.

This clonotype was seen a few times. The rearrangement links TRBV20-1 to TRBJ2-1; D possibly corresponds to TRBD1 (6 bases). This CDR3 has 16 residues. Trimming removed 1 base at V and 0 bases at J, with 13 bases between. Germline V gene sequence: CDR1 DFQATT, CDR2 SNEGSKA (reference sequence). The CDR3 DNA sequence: TGCAGTGCTAGAGTCTTCCTGGACAGCTCCTACAATGAGCAGTTCTTC. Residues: CSARVFLDSSYNEQFF.

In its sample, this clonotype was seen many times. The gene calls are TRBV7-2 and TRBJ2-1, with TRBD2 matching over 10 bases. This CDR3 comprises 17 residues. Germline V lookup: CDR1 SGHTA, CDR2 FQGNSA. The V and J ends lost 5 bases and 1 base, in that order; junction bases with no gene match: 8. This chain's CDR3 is CASSPRTSGWSYNEQFF. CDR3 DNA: TGTGCCAGCAGCCCTCGGACTAGCGGCTGGTCCTACAATGAGCAGTTCTTC.

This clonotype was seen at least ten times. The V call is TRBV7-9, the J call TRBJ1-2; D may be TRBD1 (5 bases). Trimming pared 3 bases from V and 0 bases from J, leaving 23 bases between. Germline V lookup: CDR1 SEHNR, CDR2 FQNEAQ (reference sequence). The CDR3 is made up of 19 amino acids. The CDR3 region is CASSFSPGINEKANYGYTF. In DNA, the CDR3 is TGTGCCAGCAGCTTTAGTCCAGGGATCAACGAGAAGGCTAACTATGGCTACACCTTC.

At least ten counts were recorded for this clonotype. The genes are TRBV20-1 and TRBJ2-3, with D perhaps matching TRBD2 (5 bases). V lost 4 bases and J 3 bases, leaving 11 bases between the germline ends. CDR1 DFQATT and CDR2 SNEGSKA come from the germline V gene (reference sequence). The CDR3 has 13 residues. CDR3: CSAIRDQTDTQYF. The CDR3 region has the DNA TGCAGTGCTATCCGGGATCAAACAGATACGCAGTATTTT.